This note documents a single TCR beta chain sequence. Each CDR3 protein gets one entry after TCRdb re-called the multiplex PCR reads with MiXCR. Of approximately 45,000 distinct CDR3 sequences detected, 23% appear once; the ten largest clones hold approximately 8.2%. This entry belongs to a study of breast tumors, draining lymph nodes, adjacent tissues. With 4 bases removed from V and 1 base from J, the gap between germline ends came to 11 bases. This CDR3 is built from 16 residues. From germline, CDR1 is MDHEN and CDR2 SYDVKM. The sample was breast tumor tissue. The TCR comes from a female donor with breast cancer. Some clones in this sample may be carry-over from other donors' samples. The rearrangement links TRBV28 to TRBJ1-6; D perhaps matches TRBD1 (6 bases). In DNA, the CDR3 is TGTGCCAGCAGTTCGCCGGGACAATCCTATAATTCACCCCTCCACTTT. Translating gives CASSSPGQSYNSPLHF.